This TCR beta chain appears in the sequencing data of a study of shared clonotypes between healthy human individuals. Study background: Contributing individuals were a couple of females and a few males aged 18 to 49. Whole-study findings and limits: On the whole, naive subsets had larger estimated richness than memory subsets had. Shared across four donors were approximately 5% of the naive CD4 clonotypes.

The CDR3 runs 19 residues. Germline trimming cut 1 base from V and 6 bases from J; bases unmatched to any gene: 14. The germline V gene has CDR1 MDHEN and CDR2 SYDVKM. Method: immunoSEQ multiplex PCR; TCRdb's copy keeps in-frame clones and lacks some. The sample lists about 690,000 clones, less than 95% occurring once. CD8 memory fractions consisted of CD45RO+ and CCR7-negative CD45RA+ TemRA cells together. In its sample, this clone was seen once. Its antigen remains unidentified. The V and J genes are TRBV28 and TRBJ2-2; TRBD2 matches 10 bases. Sequencing used memory CD8+ T cells from PBMCs. Subset: CD45RO+ cells pooled with CCR7-negative TemRA cells. This clonotype was sampled from a man aged 18 to 29 in good health. Some clones in this sample may be carry-over from other donors' samples. The chain's CDR3 is CASSLSTSGRAGFAGELFF. CDR3 DNA: TGTGCCAGCAGTTTATCGACCAGCGGGAGGGCCGGTTTCGCCGGGGAGCTGTTTTTT.